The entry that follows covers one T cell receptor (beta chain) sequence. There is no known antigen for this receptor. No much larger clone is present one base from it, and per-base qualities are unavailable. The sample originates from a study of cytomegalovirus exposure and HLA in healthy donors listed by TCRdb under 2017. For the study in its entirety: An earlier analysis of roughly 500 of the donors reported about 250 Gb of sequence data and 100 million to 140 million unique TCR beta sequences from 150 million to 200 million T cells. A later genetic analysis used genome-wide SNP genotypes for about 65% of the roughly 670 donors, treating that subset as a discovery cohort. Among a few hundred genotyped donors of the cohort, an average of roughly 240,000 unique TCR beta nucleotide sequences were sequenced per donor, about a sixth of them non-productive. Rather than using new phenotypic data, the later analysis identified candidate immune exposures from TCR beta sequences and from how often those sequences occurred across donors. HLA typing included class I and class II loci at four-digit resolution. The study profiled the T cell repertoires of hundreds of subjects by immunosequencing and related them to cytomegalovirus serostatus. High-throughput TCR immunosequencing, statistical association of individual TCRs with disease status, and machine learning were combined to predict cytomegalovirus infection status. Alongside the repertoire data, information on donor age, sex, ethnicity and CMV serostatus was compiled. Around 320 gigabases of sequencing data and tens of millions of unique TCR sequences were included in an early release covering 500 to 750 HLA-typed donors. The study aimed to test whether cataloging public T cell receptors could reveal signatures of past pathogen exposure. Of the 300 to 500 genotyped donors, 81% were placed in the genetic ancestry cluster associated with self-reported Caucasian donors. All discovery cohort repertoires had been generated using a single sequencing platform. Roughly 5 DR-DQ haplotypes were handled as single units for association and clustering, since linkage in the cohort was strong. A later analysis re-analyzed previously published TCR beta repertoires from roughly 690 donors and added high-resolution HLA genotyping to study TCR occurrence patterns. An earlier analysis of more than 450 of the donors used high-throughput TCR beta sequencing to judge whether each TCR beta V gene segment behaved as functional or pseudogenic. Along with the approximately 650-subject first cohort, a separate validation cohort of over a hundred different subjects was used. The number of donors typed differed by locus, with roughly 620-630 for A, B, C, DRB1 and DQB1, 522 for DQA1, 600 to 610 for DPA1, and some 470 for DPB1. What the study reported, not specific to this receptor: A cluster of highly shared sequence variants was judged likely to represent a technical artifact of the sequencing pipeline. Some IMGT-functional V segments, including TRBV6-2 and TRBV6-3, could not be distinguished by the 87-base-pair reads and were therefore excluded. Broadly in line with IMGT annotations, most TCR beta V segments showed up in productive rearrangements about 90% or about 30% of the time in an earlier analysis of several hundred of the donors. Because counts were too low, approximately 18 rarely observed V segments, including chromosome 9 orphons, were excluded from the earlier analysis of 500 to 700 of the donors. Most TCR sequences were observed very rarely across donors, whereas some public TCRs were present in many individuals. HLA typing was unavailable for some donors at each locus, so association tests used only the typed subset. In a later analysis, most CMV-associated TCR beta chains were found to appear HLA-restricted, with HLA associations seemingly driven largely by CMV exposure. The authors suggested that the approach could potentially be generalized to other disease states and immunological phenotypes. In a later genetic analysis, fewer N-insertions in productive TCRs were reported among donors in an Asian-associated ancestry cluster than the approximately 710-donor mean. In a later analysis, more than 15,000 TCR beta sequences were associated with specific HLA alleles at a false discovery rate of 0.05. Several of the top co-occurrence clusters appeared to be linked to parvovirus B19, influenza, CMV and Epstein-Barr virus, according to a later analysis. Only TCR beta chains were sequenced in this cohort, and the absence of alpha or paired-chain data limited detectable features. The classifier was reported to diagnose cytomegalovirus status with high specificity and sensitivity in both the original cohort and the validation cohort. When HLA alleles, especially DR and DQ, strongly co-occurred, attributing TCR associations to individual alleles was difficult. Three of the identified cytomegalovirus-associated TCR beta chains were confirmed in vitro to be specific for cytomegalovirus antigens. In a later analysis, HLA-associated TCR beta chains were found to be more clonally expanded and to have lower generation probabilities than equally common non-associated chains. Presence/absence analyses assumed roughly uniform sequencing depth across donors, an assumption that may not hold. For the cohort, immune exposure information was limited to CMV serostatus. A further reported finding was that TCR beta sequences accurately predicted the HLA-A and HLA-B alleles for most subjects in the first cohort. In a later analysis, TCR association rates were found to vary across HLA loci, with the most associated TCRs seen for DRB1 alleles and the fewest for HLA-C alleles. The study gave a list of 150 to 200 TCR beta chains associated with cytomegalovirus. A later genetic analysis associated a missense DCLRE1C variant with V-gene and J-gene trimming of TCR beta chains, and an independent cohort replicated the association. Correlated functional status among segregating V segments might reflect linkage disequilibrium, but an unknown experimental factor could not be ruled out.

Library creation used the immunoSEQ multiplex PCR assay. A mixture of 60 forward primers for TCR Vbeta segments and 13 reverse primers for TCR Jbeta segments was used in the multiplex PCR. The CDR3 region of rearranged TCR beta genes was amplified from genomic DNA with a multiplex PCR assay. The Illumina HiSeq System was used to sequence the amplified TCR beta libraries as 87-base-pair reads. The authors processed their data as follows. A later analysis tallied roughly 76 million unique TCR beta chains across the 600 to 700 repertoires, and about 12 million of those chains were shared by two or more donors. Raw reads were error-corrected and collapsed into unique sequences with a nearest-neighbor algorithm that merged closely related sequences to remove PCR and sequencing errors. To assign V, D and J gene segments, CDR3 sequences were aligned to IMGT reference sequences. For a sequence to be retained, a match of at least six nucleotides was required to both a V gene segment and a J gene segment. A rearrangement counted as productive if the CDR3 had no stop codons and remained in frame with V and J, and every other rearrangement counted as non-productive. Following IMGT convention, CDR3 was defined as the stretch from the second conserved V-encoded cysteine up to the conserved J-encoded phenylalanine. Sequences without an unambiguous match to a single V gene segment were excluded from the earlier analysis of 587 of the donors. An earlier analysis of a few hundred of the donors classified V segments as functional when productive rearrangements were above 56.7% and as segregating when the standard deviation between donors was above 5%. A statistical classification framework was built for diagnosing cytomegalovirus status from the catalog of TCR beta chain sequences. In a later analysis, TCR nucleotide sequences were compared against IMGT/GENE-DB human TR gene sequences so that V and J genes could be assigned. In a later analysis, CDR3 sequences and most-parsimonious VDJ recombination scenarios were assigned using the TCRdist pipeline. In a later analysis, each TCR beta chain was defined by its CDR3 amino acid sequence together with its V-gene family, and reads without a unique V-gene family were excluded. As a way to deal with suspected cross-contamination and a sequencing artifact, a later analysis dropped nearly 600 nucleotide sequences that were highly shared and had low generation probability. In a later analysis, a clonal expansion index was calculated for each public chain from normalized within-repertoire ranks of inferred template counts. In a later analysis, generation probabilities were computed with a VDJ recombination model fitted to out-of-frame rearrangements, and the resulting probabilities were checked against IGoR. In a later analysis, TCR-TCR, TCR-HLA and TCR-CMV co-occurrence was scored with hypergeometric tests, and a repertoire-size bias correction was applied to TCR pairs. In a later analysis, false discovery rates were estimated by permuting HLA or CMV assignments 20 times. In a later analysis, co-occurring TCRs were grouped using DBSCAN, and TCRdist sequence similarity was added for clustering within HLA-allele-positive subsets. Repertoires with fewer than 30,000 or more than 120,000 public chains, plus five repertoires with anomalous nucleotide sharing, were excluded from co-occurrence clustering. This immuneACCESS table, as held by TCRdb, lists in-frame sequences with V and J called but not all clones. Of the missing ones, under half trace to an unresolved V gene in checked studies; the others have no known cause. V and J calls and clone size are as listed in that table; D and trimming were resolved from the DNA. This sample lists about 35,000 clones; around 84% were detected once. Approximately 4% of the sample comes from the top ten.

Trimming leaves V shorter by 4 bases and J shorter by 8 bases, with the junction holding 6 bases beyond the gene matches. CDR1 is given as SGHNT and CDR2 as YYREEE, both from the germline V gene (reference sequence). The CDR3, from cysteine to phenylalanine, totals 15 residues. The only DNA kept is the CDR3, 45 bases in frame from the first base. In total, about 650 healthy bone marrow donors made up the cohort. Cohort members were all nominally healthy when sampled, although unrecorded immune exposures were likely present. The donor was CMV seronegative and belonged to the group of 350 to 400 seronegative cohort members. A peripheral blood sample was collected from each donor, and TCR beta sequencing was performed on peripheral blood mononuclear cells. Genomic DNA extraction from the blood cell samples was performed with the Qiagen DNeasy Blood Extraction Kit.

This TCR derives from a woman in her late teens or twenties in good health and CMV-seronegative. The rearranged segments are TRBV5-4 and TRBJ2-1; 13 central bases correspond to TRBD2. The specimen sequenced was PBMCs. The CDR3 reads CASSVGTSGMYEQFF. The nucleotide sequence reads TGTGCCAGCAGCGTCGGGACTAGCGGGATGTATGAGCAGTTCTTC.